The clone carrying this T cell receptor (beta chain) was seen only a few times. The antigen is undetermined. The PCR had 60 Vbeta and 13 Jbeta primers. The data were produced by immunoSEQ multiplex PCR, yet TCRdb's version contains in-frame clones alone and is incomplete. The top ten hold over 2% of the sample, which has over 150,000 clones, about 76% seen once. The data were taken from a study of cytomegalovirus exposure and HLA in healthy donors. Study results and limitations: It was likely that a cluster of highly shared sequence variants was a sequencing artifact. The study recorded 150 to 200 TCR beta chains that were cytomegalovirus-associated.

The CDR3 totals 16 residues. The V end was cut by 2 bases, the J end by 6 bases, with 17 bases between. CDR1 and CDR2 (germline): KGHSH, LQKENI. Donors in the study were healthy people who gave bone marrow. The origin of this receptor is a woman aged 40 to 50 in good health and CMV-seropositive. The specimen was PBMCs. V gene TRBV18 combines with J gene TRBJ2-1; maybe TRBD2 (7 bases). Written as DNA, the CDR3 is TGTGCCAGCTCACCATTTGGGGGGGCCAGTGCCAATGAGCAGTTCTTC. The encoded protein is CASSPFGGASANEQFF.